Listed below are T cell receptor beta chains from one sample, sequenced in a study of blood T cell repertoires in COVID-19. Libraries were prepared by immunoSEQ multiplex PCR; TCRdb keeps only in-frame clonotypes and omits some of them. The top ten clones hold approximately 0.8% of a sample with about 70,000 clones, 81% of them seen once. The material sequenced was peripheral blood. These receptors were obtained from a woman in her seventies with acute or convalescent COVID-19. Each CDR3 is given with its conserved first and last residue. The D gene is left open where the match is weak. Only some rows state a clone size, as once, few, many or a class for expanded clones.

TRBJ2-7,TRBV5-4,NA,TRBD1,TGTGCCAGCAGCTTTGGGACAGGGGGTGATCTAGCACCTGTTTACGAGCAGTACTTC,CASSFGTGGDLAPVYEQYF
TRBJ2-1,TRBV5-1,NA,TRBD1,TGCGCCAGCAGAGGGACAGGGAACTACAATGAGCAGTTCTTC,CASRGTGNYNEQFF
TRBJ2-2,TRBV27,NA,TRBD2,TGTGCCAGCAGTTGGCAGCGGGAGGGCCAATTCGGCGGGGAGCTGTTTTTT,CASSWQREGQFGGELFF
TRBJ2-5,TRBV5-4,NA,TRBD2,TGTGCCAGCAGCTCCGGGACTAGCGGGAGCGTTGAGACCCAGTACTTC,CASSSGTSGSVETQYF
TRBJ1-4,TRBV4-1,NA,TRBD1,TGCGCCAGCAGCCAAGAAGGGGGCCCGACGACTAATGAAAAACTGTTTTTT,CASSQEGGPTTNEKLFF
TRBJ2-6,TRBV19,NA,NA,TGTGCCAGCGCCGACAGCTCTGGGGCCAACGTCCTGACTTTC,CASADSSGANVLTF
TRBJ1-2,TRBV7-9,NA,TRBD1,TGTGCCAGCAGTCGACAGGGGGCAAGGTATGGCTACACCTTC,CASSRQGARYGYTF
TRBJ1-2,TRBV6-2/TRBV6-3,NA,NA,TGTGCCAGCAGTTTGGCGGCGAACTATGGCTACACCTTC,CASSLAANYGYTF
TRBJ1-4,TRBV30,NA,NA,TGTGCCTGGAGTGCCAATTCTAATGAAAAACTGTTTTTT,CAWSANSNEKLFF
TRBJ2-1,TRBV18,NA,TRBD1,TGTGCCAGCTCACCACTCGGGACAGGGGGCGGAAATGAGCAGTTCTTC,CASSPLGTGGGNEQFF
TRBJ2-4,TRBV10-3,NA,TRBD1,TGTGCCATCAGTCCCGGGACAGGCCCTATAAGTCAGTACTTC,CAISPGTGPISQYF
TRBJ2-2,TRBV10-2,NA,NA,TGCGCCAGCAGTGAACCGGGACAGAACACCGGGGAGCTGTTTTTT,CASSEPGQNTGELFF
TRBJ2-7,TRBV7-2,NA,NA,TGTGCCAGCAGCTTACTACGAGGGTCCGAGCAGTACTTC,CASSLLRGSEQYF
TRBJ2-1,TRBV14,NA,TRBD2,TGTGCCAGCAGCCGTTGGGAGGGCAACTCCTACAATGAGCAGTTCTTC,CASSRWEGNSYNEQFF
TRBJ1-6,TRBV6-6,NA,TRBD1,TGTGCCAGCAGCGTCGACAGGGAATTGTCACCCCTCCACTTT,CASSVDRELSPLHF
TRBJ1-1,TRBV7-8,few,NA,TGTGCCAGCGCCAGGGTAATGAACACTGAAGCTTTCTTT,CASARVMNTEAFF
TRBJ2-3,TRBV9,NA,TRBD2,TGTGCCAGCAGCACCGGAGGGCGGGGGGCCCCAGATACGCAGTATTTT,CASSTGGRGAPDTQYF
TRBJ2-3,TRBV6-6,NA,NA,TGTGCCAGCAGTTACGTCTGGGACTCTAGCACAGATACGCAGTATTTT,CASSYVWDSSTDTQYF
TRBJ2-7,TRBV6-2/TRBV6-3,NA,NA,TGTGCCAGCAGTTACGAGAGGCAGCAGTACTTC,CASSYERQQYF
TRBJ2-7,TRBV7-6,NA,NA,TGTGCCAGCAGCTACCGGGACACTTCTCCCTCCTACGAGCAGTACTTC,CASSYRDTSPSYEQYF
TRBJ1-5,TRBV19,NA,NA,TGTGCCAGTAGTATTTTGCAGTATAGCAATCAGCCCCAGCATTTT,CASSILQYSNQPQHF
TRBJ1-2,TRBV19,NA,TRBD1,TGTGCCAGCCGGGACAGGGGAAACTATGGCTACACCTTC,CASRDRGNYGYTF
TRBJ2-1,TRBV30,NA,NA,TGTGCCTGGAGTTCCGGGGAGGCCCCCTACAATGAGCAGTTCTTC,CAWSSGEAPYNEQFF
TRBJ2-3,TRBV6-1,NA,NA,TGTGCCAGCAGTGACGCGGATAGCACAGATACGCAGTATTTT,CASSDADSTDTQYF
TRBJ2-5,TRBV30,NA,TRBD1,TGTGCCTGGGAGACAGGGGAAGAGACCCAGTACTTC,CAWETGEETQYF
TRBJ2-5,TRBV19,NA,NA,TGTGCCAGTAATACAGGGATAAGAGAGGCCCAGTACTTC,CASNTGIREAQYF
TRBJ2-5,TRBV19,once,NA,TGTGCCAGTACTCGGATCCCAGGGGTTCAAGAGACCCAGTACTTC,CASTRIPGVQETQYF
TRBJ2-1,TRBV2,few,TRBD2,TGTGCCAGCAGTGAACCGTCGGGACTAGCGGGAGCCCCCCTCTACAATGAGCAGTTCTTC,CASSEPSGLAGAPLYNEQFF
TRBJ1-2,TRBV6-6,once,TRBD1,TGTGCCAGCAGTAAGGACAGGGGGACCGAACGTGGTGGCTACACCTTC,CASSKDRGTERGGYTF
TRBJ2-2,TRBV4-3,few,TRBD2,TGCGCCAGCAGCCCAGGACTAGCGGGGGTTTTTCCCGGGGAGCTGTTTTTT,CASSPGLAGVFPGELFF
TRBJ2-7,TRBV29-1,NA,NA,TGCAGCATCACTACCCAAACGTACGAGCAGTACTTC,CSITTQTYEQYF
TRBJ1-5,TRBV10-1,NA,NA,TGCGCCAGCAGTGAGCCGTCAGGATCTATTATCTATAGCAATCAGCCCCAGCATTTT,CASSEPSGSIIYSNQPQHF
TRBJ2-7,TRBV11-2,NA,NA,TGTGCCAGCAGCTTAGAGATCCAGATTTCCTACGAGCAGTACTTC,CASSLEIQISYEQYF
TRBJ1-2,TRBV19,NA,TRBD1,TGTGCCAGTAGTCTGTGGGACAGAGCTAACTATGGCTACACCTTC,CASSLWDRANYGYTF
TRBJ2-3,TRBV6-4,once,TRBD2,TGTGCCAGCAGACCGGAGGGAGGGACCAACACAGATACGCAGTATTTT,CASRPEGGTNTDTQYF
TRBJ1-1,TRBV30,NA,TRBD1,TGTGCCTGGAGTGTACAGGGCAGGGGACAGCAAGCTTTCTTT,CAWSVQGRGQQAFF
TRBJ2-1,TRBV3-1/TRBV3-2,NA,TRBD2,TGTGCCAGCAGCTCAGCGGGAGATGAGCAGTTCTTC,CASSSAGDEQFF
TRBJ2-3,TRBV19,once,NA,TGTGCCAGTAGTATCTCCCGCAGCGGGTTCCTTGCGGACCAAGATACGCAGTATTTT,CASSISRSGFLADQDTQYF
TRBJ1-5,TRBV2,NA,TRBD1,TGTGCCAGCAGTAAAAGGACAGGGGAACTACAGCCCCAGCATTTT,CASSKRTGELQPQHF
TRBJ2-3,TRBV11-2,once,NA,TGTGCCAGCAGCTTAGATGGTCGAGGGATATGGTGGTATTTT,CASSLDGRGIWWYF
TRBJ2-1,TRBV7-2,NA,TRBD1,TGTGCCAGCAGCTTAGTTTTCGGGACAGGAAACAATGAGCAGTTCTTC,CASSLVFGTGNNEQFF
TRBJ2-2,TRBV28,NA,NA,TGTGCCAGCAGTTTACCGCCGCGAGCTGGGGGACAAACCTCTTATTACACCGGGGAGCTGTTTTTT,CASSLPPRAGGQTSYYTGELFF
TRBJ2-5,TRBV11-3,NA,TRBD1,TGTGCCAGCAGCTTGGGGACAGGTCAAGAGACCCAGTACTTC,CASSLGTGQETQYF
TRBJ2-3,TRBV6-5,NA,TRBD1,TGTGCCAGCGGGCAGACAGGGGATAGTTGGGATACGCAGTATTTT,CASGQTGDSWDTQYF
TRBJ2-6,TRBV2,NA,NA,TGTGCCTCTAGCAAGGGGACTCTGGGGGCCAACGTCCTGACTTTC,CASSKGTLGANVLTF